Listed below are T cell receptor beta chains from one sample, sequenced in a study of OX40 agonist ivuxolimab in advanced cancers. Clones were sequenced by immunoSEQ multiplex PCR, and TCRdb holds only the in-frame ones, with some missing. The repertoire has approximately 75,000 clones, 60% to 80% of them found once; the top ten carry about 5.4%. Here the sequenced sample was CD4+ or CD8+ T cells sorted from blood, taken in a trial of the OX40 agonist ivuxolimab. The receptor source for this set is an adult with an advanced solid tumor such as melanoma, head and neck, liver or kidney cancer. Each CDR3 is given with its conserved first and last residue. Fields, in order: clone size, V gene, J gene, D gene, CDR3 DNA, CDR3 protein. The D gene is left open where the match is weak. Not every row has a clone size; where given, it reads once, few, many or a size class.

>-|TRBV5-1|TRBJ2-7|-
TGCGCCAGCAGCTTAGACTCGGTCGGAGAGCAGTACTTC
CASSLDSVGEQYF
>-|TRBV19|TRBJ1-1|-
TGTGCCAGTAGTATAGACCGGCGAGGGAGCACGAACACTGAAGCTTTCTTT
CASSIDRRGSTNTEAFF
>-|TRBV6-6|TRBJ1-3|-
TGTGCCAGCAGTTACTCGGGGAGAAGGGGAAACACCATATATTTT
CASSYSGRRGNTIYF
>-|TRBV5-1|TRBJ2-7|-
TGCGCCAGCAGCCGCCAGGGCGGGACAACCTACGAGCAGTACTTC
CASSRQGGTTYEQYF
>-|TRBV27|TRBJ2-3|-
TGTGCCAGCAGTCAGGACTACCGCACAGATACGCAGTATTTT
CASSQDYRTDTQYF
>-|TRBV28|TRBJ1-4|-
TGTGCCATTCTTTCGGCGTTTAATGAAAAACTGTTTTTT
CAILSAFNEKLFF
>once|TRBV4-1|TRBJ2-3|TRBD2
TGCGCCAGCAGCCACCTGACTAGCGGGAGGCCCCCTACGCAGTATTTT
CASSHLTSGRPPTQYF
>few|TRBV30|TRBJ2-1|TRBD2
TGTGCCTGGAGTGCCCCTGGAGGACTAGCGGCCAATGAGCAGTTCTTC
CAWSAPGGLAANEQFF
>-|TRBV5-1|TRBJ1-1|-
TGCGCCAGCAGCGTGCCCTCAGGGGACACTGAAGCTTTCTTT
CASSVPSGDTEAFF
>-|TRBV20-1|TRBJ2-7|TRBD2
TGCAGTGGGCGGGGGACCTACGAGCAGTACTTC
CSGRGTYEQYF
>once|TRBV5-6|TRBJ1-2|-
TGTGCCAGCAGCTTGGGAGTTTATGGCTACACCTTC
CASSLGVYGYTF
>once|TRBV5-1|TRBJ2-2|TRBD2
TGCGCCAGCAGCTCTCCGGGGCGGGAGGGCCGTTATGGCGGGGAGCTGTTTTTT
CASSSPGREGRYGGELFF
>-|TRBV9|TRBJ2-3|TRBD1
TGTGCCAGCAGCCTCAGGGGGCTCGGCACAGATACGCAGTATTTT
CASSLRGLGTDTQYF
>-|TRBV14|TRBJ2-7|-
TGTGCCAGCAGCCTCTGGTCCGGGCACGAGCAGTACTTC
CASSLWSGHEQYF
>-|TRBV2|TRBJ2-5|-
TGTGCCAGCGGCAGGGACGGGTGGGAGACCCAGTACTTC
CASGRDGWETQYF
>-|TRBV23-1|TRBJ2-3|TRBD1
TGCGCCAGCACCGACAGGGGTGCAGATACGCAGTATTTT
CASTDRGADTQYF
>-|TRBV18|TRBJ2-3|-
TGTGCCAGCTCACCGGGAGCAGGGGAGGGTACGCAGTATTTT
CASSPGAGEGTQYF
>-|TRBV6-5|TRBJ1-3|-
TGTGCCAGCAGACCAGACAGAAGAATAAACACCATATATTTT
CASRPDRRINTIYF
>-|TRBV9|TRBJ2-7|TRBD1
TGTGCCAGCAGCGCACTGACAGGGGCCGAGCAGTACTTC
CASSALTGAEQYF
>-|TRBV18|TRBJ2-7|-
TGTGCCAGCTCACAGTCCCAAATGGTGGACTCCGAGCAGTACTTC
CASSQSQMVDSEQYF
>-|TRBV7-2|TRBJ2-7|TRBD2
TGTGCCAGCAGCTTAGTGTACAGCGGGGGGGCATACGAGCAGTACTTC
CASSLVYSGGAYEQYF
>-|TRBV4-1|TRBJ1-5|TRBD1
TGCGCCAGCAGCCAAGGGATGGGGACAGGGGGAGACCGACGGTTTGGCAATCAGCCCCAGCATTTT
CASSQGMGTGGDRRFGNQPQHF
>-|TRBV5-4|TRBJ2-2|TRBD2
TGTGCCAGCAGCTCCGGAGGGAGGGCCGGGGAGCTGTTTTTT
CASSSGGRAGELFF
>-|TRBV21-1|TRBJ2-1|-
TGTGCCAGCAGCAAAGGATTGCGGGGTAGCGATGAGCAGTTCTTC
CASSKGLRGSDEQFF
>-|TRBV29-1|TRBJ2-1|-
TGCAGCGTCGGTGGTGGCGCAAATGAGCAGTTCTTC
CSVGGGANEQFF
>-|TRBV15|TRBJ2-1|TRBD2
TGTGCCACCAGCCCCCTAGCGGGAAGCCCCAATGAGCAGTTCTTC
CATSPLAGSPNEQFF
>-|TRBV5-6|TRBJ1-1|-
TGTGCCAGCAAAGTAAGGGGGATGAAGGCTGAAGCTTTCTTT
CASKVRGMKAEAFF
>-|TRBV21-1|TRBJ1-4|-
TGTGCCAGCAGCACTCCGACCGAAGTTAATGAAAAACTGTTTTTT
CASSTPTEVNEKLFF
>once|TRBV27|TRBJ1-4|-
TGTGCCAGCTCTTCGATGGGGCTGCCTAATGAAAAACTGTTTTTT
CASSSMGLPNEKLFF
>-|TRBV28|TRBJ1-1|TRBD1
TGTGCCAGCAGTGTTCTCAGGGGGCGGACTGAAGCTTTCTTT
CASSVLRGRTEAFF
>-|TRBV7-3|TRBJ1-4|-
TGTGCCAGCAGCTTAAGGGTTAATGAAAAACTGTTTTTT
CASSLRVNEKLFF
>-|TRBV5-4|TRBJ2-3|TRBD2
TGTGCCAGCAGCTTGGCCGGACTAGCGGCAGATACGCAGTATTTT
CASSLAGLAADTQYF
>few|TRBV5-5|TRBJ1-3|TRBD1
TGTGCCAGCAGCTTGACAGGGGGCGGTGGAAACACCATATATTTT
CASSLTGGGGNTIYF
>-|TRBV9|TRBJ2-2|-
TGTGCCAGCAGAGGTCACCTTGCGGGGAACACCGGGGAGCTGTTTTTT
CASRGHLAGNTGELFF
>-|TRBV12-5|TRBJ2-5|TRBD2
TGTGCTAGTGGTTTCCTAATTACTAGCGGGGGGGCTAGAGAGACCCAGTACTTC
CASGFLITSGGARETQYF
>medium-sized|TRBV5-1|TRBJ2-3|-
TGCGCCAGCAGCCTGCACACAGATACGCAGTATTTT
CASSLHTDTQYF
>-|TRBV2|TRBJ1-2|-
TGTGCCAGCAGTGAATCGGGTATTAACTATGGCTACACCTTC
CASSESGINYGYTF
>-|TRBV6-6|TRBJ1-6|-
TGTGCCACAACCGCGGCGAGCACAGATAATTCACCCCTCCACTTT
CATTAASTDNSPLHF
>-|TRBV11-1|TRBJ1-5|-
TGTGCCAGCAGCTTAGAGGTAGGGGTGTGGGCGCCCCAGCATTTT
CASSLEVGVWAPQHF
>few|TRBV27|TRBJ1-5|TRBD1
TGTGCCAGCAGTTTATCGACAGGGGGCAATCAGCCCCAGCATTTT
CASSLSTGGNQPQHF
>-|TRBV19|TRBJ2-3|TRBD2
TGTGCCAGTAGTATGGGTCACCTAGCGGGGGGGCATGCAGATACGCAGTATTTT
CASSMGHLAGGHADTQYF
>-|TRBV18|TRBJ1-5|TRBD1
TGTGCCAGCTCACGGGACAGGGCGAGGAGCAATCAGCCCCAGCATTTT
CASSRDRARSNQPQHF
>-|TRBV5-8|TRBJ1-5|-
TGTGCCAGCAGCTTGGCTGACAGTATTAATCAGCCCCAGCATTTT
CASSLADSINQPQHF
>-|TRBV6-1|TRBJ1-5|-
TGTGCCAGCACCCAGGGCGGTCAGCCCCAGCATTTT
CASTQGGQPQHF
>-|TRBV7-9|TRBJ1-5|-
TGTGCCAGCAGCCGCTCAGGATCACACGAGCCCCAGCATTTT
CASSRSGSHEPQHF
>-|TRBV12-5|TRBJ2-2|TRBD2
TGTGCTAGTGGCACGACTAGCGGGGGGTTGAACGGGGAGCTGTTTTTT
CASGTTSGGLNGELFF
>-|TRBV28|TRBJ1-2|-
TGTGCCAGCAGTCCCCTACATGGCTACACCTTC
CASSPLHGYTF
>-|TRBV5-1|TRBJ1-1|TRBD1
TGCGCCAGCAGCCCCGGGACAGCAATGAACACTGAAGCTTTCTTT
CASSPGTAMNTEAFF
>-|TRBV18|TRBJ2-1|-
TGTGCCAGCTCACCACCGACCGGGGGCAATGAGCAGTTCTTC
CASSPPTGGNEQFF
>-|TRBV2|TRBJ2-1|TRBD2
TGTGCCAGCAGTGAATGGGGACTAGCAAATGAGCAGTTCTTC
CASSEWGLANEQFF
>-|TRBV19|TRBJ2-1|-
TGTGCCAGTATCCGGACGGGGACAACCTACAATGAGCAGTTCTTC
CASIRTGTTYNEQFF
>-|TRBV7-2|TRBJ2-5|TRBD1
TGTGCCAGCAGCATACGGACAGGGCTTAAGGAGACCCAGTACTTC
CASSIRTGLKETQYF
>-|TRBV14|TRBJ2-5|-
TGTGCCAGCAGTTCCTGGGGGGAGAACCCAGAGACCCAGTACTTC
CASSSWGENPETQYF